The entry that follows covers one T cell receptor (beta chain) sequence. This record belongs to a study of blood T cell repertoires in COVID-19. Only in-frame clones appear in the TCRdb table, and some are missing; sequencing was by immunoSEQ multiplex PCR. The sample shows under 350,000 clones, just over 85% of them seen only once. Germline lookup yields CDR1 MGHDK and CDR2 SYGVNS. This CDR3 region has 17 residues. Trimming shortened V by 3 bases and J by 5 bases, and 22 bases separated the two germline ends. V is TRBV25-1 and J is TRBJ2-5, with D possibly being TRBD2 (6 bases). Sequencing input: PBMCs or T cells enriched from blood (not recorded which). The source is a man in his thirties or forties who had recovered from COVID-19. In nucleotides, the CDR3 is TGTGCCAGCAGTGACCTAACAAGACGGCGGGGATGGGAGACCCAGTACTTC. Its translation is CASSDLTRRRGWETQYF.